This T cell receptor (beta chain) was identified in a study of T cell repertoires in cytomegalovirus infection. Across the whole study: As its CMV epitopes, the study selected recently identified HLA-C-restricted and well-studied HLA-B-restricted targets. Both a matching HLA type and CMV infection were indicated by public TCR beta signatures. Study-level points and caveats: HLA-C-restricted TCR beta clonotypes specific for CMV led the ex vivo response. Pooled public TCR beta family frequency picked out CMV carriers with the relevant HLA.

This CDR3 has 15 amino acids. V lost 6 bases, J lost 0 bases, and 7 bases stayed unmatched. Comment on this clonotype: Its cognate antigen is unknown.

From the reads, TCRdb called clonotypes with MiXCR, one entry per CDR3 protein. The table records about 830,000 distinct CDR3 sequences, 32% of them present only once. V gene TRBV12-3 or TRBV12-4 combines with J gene TRBJ1-1; TRBD1 agrees at 7 bases. The sample was cultured CD8+ T cells from PBMCs, taken from culture after CMV antigen stimulation. This receptor was obtained from a human donor in good health (CMV status not recorded). Some clones in this sample may be carry-over from other donors' samples. CDR3 protein: CASRGWTGLNTEAFF. The DNA for the CDR3 is TGTGCCAGCAGGGGTTGGACAGGCCTGAACACTGAAGCTTTCTTT.